Presented here are 28 T cell receptor beta chains from one specimen sequenced in a study of T cell repertoires and HLA-DP antigens. The antigens for these receptors are not known. Method: immunoSEQ multiplex PCR; TCRdb's copy keeps in-frame clones and lacks some. The table records roughly 110,000 clones, more than 85% of them present only once. The source material was CD4+ T cells from PBMCs. These receptors were taken from a woman between 18 and 29 years old in good health and CMV-seronegative.

The CDR3 region is CASSLDRGGETQYF. The DNA of the CDR3 is TGTGCCAGCTCGCTGGACAGGGGCGGAGAGACCCAGTACTTC. The V call is TRBV18, the J call TRBJ2-5, with 9 bases matching TRBD1. V trimming: 6 bases; J trimming: 4 bases; junction bases outside the gene matches: 6. In germline, CDR1 is KGHSH, CDR2 LQKENI. CDR3 length: 14 amino acids. Using reference TRBV18 and TRBJ2-5 for the parts outside the CDR3, the full variable domain is NAGVMQNPRHLVRRRGQEARLRCSPMKGHSHVYWYRQLPEEGLKFMVYLQKENIIDESGMPKERFSAEFPKEGPSILRIQQVVRGDSAAYFCASSLDRGGETQYFGPGTRLLVL.

The chain couples TRBV18 to TRBJ2-1; 11 nucleotides match TRBD2. With 4 bases clipped from V and 6 bases from J, the junction kept 5 bases outside the gene matches. CDR1 is KGHSH, CDR2 LQKENI, per germline. The CDR3 has 15 amino acids. CDR3 bases: TGTGCCAGCTCACTTCCCGGACTAGCGGGCAATGAGCAGTTCTTC. This translates into CASSLPGLAGNEQFF.

The V gene is TRBV7-3, the J gene TRBJ2-1; the D gene could be TRBD1 or TRBD2 (6 bases each). The CDR3 consists of 17 residues. V lost 6 bases and J 4 bases, leaving 22 bases between the germline ends. CDR1 is SGHTA and CDR2 is FQGTGA in the germline V gene. The CDR3 bases are TGTGCCAGCAGTTTACAGGGAGGTCAGTTAAAGTACAATGAGCAGTTCTTC. The encoded protein is CASSLQGGQLKYNEQFF.

V usage is TRBV4-3 and J usage is TRBJ1-6; D gene ambiguous. CDR3 length equals 14 residues. Germline V gene sequence: CDR1 LGHNA, CDR2 YSLEER. V was shortened by 1 base and J by 8 bases, with 9 bases between the two germline ends. The DNA for the CDR3 is TGCGCCAGCAGCCAAGTTCGGAGGTATTCACCCCTCCACTTT. Amino acid sequence: CASSQVRRYSPLHF.

The V gene is TRBV5-5, the J gene TRBJ1-4; weak D call: TRBD1 (5 bases). This CDR3 is built from 15 residues. Trimming left V 0 bases short and J 0 bases short, with 6 bases between. The germline gives CDR1 SGHKS, CDR2 YYEKEE (reference sequence). Written as DNA, the CDR3 is TGTGCCAGCAGCTTGGAAGGGGCAACTAATGAAAAACTGTTTTTT. It is translated as CASSLEGATNEKLFF.

J is TRBJ2-2 and V is TRBV5-4; 7 bases are a match to TRBD1. The CDR3 has 16 residues. Germline CDR1 reads SGHNT; CDR2 reads YYREEE (reference sequence). J lost 4 bases, V lost 3 bases, and 9 bases had no gene match. The CDR3 region is CASSWNRGGGTGELFF. Here the CDR3 DNA reads TGTGCCAGCAGCTGGAACAGGGGTGGTGGCACCGGGGAGCTGTTTTTT.

The chain joins TRBV5-1 to TRBJ2-5, with TRBD2 as a possible D gene (6 bases). CDR3 length equals 13 residues. Germline CDR1 is SGHRS and CDR2 is YFSETQ. V lost 0 bases and J 5 bases, leaving 8 bases between the germline ends. DNA for the CDR3: TGCGCCAGCAGCTTGGTCGGGGGTGAGACCCAGTACTTC. This translates into CASSLVGGETQYF.

This clone was detected a few times. This rearrangement joins TRBV9 to TRBJ1-4; D remains ambiguous. With 0 bases removed from V and 3 bases from J, the gap between germline ends came to 9 bases. Germline V gives CDR1 SGDLS, CDR2 YYNGEE. This CDR3 contains 15 residues. The CDR3, as DNA: TGTGCCAGCAGCGTAGGAGAAGTAGCTAATGAAAAACTGTTTTTT. This sequence encodes CASSVGEVANEKLFF. Looking up the rest from reference TRBV9 and TRBJ1-4 gives the full variable domain: DSGVTQTPKHLITATGQRVTLRCSPRSGDLSVYWYQQSLDQGLQFLIQYYNGEERAKGNILERFSAQQFPDLHSELNLSSLELGDSALYFCASSVGEVANEKLFFGSGTQLSVL.

This rearrangement joins TRBV5-5 to TRBJ1-3; D uncertain. From germline, CDR1 is SGHKS and CDR2 YYEKEE (reference sequence). The CDR3 consists of 15 residues. Trimming cost V 3 bases and J 0 bases, with 10 bases left between them. As DNA, the CDR3 is TGTGCCAGCAGCTCTCGGAGTGGCTCTGGAAACACCATATATTTT. Amino acid sequence: CASSSRSGSGNTIYF.

The chain joins TRBV9 to TRBJ1-1; possible D gene TRBD1, 6 bases. Germline V gives CDR1 SGDLS, CDR2 YYNGEE. The CDR3 spans 15 residues. The V end lost 2 bases, the J end lost 4 bases, and 15 bases lay between the germline ends. CDR3 loop: CASSVQGFKGTEAFF. CDR3 nucleotides: TGTGCCAGCAGCGTCCAGGGGTTTAAGGGCACTGAAGCTTTCTTT. Using reference TRBV9 and TRBJ1-1 for the parts outside the CDR3, the full variable domain is DSGVTQTPKHLITATGQRVTLRCSPRSGDLSVYWYQQSLDQGLQFLIQYYNGEERAKGNILERFSAQQFPDLHSELNLSSLELGDSALYFCASSVQGFKGTEAFFGQGTRLTVV.

This clone was seen once. V is TRBV7-2 and J is TRBJ1-1; 7 nucleotides line up with TRBD1. This CDR3 is 14 amino acids long. Trimming cost V 5 bases and J 5 bases; bases outside gene matches: 8. Germline CDR1 reads SGHTA; CDR2 reads FQGNSA. CDR3 loop: CASSLLDRVTEAFF. The CDR3 DNA is TGTGCCAGCAGCCTACTTGACAGGGTGACTGAAGCTTTCTTT. Full variable domain (rest looked up from reference TRBV7-2 and TRBJ1-1): GAGVSQSPSNKVTEKGKDVELRCDPISGHTALYWYRQSLGQGLEFLIYFQGNSAPDKSGLPSDRFSAERTGGSVSTLTIQRTQQEDSAVYLCASSLLDRVTEAFFGQGTRLTVV.

The chain couples TRBV15 to TRBJ2-5; D gene unclear. The CDR3 runs 14 residues. Germline CDR1 reads LNHNV; CDR2 reads YYDKDF (reference sequence). V was cut by 5 bases and J by 5 bases, with 15 bases left in between. The CDR3 DNA reads TGTGCCACCAGCTCCCGGGCCCTGGGCGAGACCCAGTACTTC. Translated: CATSSRALGETQYF.

The genes are TRBV7-6 and TRBJ2-4, with D perhaps TRBD2 (5 bases). The CDR3 covers 16 residues. In germline, CDR1 is SGHVS, CDR2 FNYEAQ. V gave up 1 base and J gave up 4 bases, with 14 bases separating them. The CDR3 nucleotides are TGTGCCAGCAGCTTAGGTACGGCGGAGGCAAAAAACATTCAGTACTTC. Residues: CASSLGTAEAKNIQYF.

V is TRBV5-5 and J is TRBJ2-3; TRBD2 is a possible D gene (5 bases). The CDR3 is made up of 14 amino acids. Trimming took 2 bases from V and 4 from J, leaving 11 bases between them. Germline V gives CDR1 SGHKS, CDR2 YYEKEE (reference sequence). The CDR3 spells CASSFGGSADTQYF. Written as DNA, the CDR3 is TGTGCCAGCAGCTTCGGAGGTTCCGCAGATACGCAGTATTTT.

The chain uses TRBV5-1 and TRBJ1-1; D may be TRBD1 (5 bases). Germline V gene data show CDR1 as SGHRS and CDR2 as YFSETQ. This CDR3 region has 14 residues. V gave up 0 bases and J gave up 9 bases, with 15 bases separating them. The CDR3 region is CASSLATDMRKAFF. The CDR3 DNA follows: TGCGCCAGCAGCTTGGCGACGGACATGAGGAAAGCTTTCTTT.

This chain connects TRBV7-8 to TRBJ1-5; D gene ambiguous. CDR1 and CDR2 (germline): SGHVS, FQNEAQ. The CDR3 consists of 16 residues. V shed 1 base and J shed 1 base, with 11 bases lying between them. This CDR3 reads CASSLGALGSNQPQHF. Written as DNA, the CDR3 is TGTGCCAGCAGCTTAGGGGCATTAGGGAGCAATCAGCCCCAGCATTTT.

About this clone itself: This sample includes further DNA sequences coding for the same CDR3. This sequence joins TRBV7-9 and TRBJ2-7; the match to TRBD1 covers 7 bases. V was clipped by 5 bases and J by 0 bases; unmatched bases: 10. Germline V gene data show CDR1 as SEHNR and CDR2 as FQNEAQ (reference sequence). This CDR3 is 16 amino acids long. The CDR3 protein is CASSAAPRQGSYEQYF. CDR3 in DNA: TGTGCCAGCAGCGCGGCACCCAGACAGGGCTCCTACGAGCAGTACTTC.

This chain connects TRBV29-1 to TRBJ2-5; 12 positions match TRBD1. CDR1 SQVTM and CDR2 ANQGSEA come from the germline V gene. V lost 7 bases and J lost 2; bases outside the gene matches: 5. The CDR3 has 14 amino acids. The CDR3 DNA reads as TGCAGCGCCCGGGACAGGGGGCCGCAAGAGACCCAGTACTTC. It encodes CSARDRGPQETQYF.

This clone was observed once. The V call is TRBV18, the J call TRBJ1-5; weak D call: TRBD1 (5 bases). Germline CDR1 and CDR2: KGHSH and LQKENI. The CDR3 sequence is 16 residues long. The germline V and J ends were trimmed by 1 base and 4 bases, with 14 bases remaining between them. CDR3 DNA sequence: TGTGCCAGCTCACCACGCGCGGGAGGGGAAAATCAGCCCCAGCATTTT. Its protein product is CASSPRAGGENQPQHF.

J is TRBJ2-1 and V is TRBV7-2; D possibly corresponds to TRBD2 (6 bases). Trimming cost V 4 bases and J 8 bases, with 18 bases left between them. The CDR3 consists of 15 residues. Germline CDR1 is SGHTA and CDR2 is FQGNSA. CDR3: CASSSFSGLRDEQFF. CDR3 coding DNA: TGTGCCAGCAGCTCATTCTCGGGACTTAGGGATGAGCAGTTCTTC.

This rearrangement joins TRBV6-5 to TRBJ2-7, with 10 bases aligning to TRBD1. The CDR3 spans 14 residues. Germline V gene lookup returns CDR1 MNHEY and CDR2 SVGAGI. V shed 7 bases, J shed 3 bases, and the junction held 6 bases outside the gene matches. The CDR3 bases are TGTGCCAGCATTGCGACAGGGGGCCGCTACGAGCAGTACTTC. Protein: CASIATGGRYEQYF.

The chain links TRBV6-1 to TRBJ1-1, with D tentatively TRBD1 (5 bases). This CDR3 is built from 13 residues. The germline V gene has CDR1 MNHNS and CDR2 SASEGT. V was pared by 3 bases and J by 1 base, with 6 bases between. This CDR3 reads CASSEGGNTEAFF. The CDR3 nucleotides read TGTGCCAGCAGTGAGGGGGGGAACACTGAAGCTTTCTTT.

V gene TRBV28 combines with J gene TRBJ2-7; 7 nucleotides agree with TRBD2. This CDR3 is 15 amino acids long. Trimming cost V 4 bases and J 4 bases; bases outside gene matches: 10. Germline V gene sequence: CDR1 MDHEN, CDR2 SYDVKM. The CDR3 nucleotides are TGTGCCAGCAGTTCATGGACTCGCGGGGGTTACGAGCAGTACGTC. Its protein product is CASSSWTRGGYEQYV.

The CDR3 is CASSLASSGRRGTGELFF. In DNA, the CDR3 is TGCGCCAGCAGCTTGGCCTCTAGCGGGAGAAGGGGCACCGGGGAGCTGTTTTTT. This chain links TRBV5-1 with TRBJ2-2; 10 positions match TRBD2. The CDR3 length is 18 residues. Trimming removed 0 bases from V and 4 bases from J; junction bases left unmatched: 9. Germline V lookup: CDR1 SGHRS, CDR2 YFSETQ.

This CDR3 is CASRKDRVSDEQYF. In nucleotides, the CDR3 is TGTGCCAGCAGGAAGGACAGGGTATCCGACGAGCAGTACTTC. The chain recombines TRBV2 with TRBJ2-7; 8 bases line up with TRBD1. J lost 5 bases, V lost 6 bases, and 9 bases had no gene match. This CDR3 spans 14 amino acids. Per germline, CDR1 SNHLY and CDR2 FYNNEI.

This sequence joins TRBV11-2 and TRBJ2-1; D is undetermined. V lost 3 bases and J 2 bases, leaving 11 bases between the germline ends. CDR1 is SGHAT and CDR2 is FQNNGV in the germline V gene. This CDR3 comprises 15 residues. CDR3 in DNA: TGTGCCAGCAGCTTGGGTTCAGCACCCTACAATGAGCAGTTCTTC. Translation: CASSLGSAPYNEQFF.

The V and J genes are TRBV29-1 and TRBJ2-5; TRBD2 aligns across 13 bases. The CDR3 runs 17 residues. The germline CDR1 and CDR2 sequences are SQVTM and ANQGSEA. Losses at the gene ends were 4 bases for V and 6 bases for J; bases not matched to a gene: 14. Here the CDR3 reads CSVVGGLAGQASKTQYF. CDR3 DNA: TGCAGCGTTGTGGGGGGACTAGCGGGGCAGGCAAGTAAGACCCAGTACTTC.

In DNA form, the CDR3 reads TGTGCCAGCAGTCCCCGGGCCTCTAGCACAGATACGCAGTATTTT. It encodes CASSPRASSTDTQYF. V is TRBV25-1 and J is TRBJ2-3, with unresolved D. The CDR3 is 15 residues long. The germline V gene has CDR1 MGHDK and CDR2 SYGVNS. V lost 5 bases to trimming and J lost 0 bases, with 12 bases between them.